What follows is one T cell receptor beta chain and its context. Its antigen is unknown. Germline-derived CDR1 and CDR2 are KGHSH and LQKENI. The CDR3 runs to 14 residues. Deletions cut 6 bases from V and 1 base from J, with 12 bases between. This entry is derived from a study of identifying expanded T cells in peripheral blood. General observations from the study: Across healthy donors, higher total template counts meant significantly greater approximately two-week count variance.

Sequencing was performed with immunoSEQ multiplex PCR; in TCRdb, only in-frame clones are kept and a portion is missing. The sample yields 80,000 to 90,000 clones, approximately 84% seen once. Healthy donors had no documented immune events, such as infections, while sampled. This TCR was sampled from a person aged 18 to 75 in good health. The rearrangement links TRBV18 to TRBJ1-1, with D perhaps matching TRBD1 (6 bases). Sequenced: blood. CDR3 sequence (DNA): TGTGCCAGCTCGGTGGGGGCGGCGAACACTGAAGCTTTCTTT. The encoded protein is CASSVGAANTEAFF.